The sequence of this T cell receptor beta chain was determined in a study of blood T cell repertoires in COVID-19. At the level of the study: From the United States, Italy and Spain came samples of acute and convalescent COVID-19.

Sequencing used immunoSEQ multiplex PCR; TCRdb keeps in-frame clones, though not all of them. The sample lists roughly 250,000 clones, approximately 85% seen once, with approximately 2% in the top ten. CDR3 length: 15 residues. V lost 2 bases and J lost 6, with 16 bases in between. From germline, CDR1 is ENHRY and CDR2 SYGVKD. The study counted Cohort 3 donors as recovered given two negative PCRs, clearance, or symptom resolution. This rearrangement joins TRBV10-3 to TRBJ1-1; perhaps TRBD1 as D (5 bases). The sequencing sample was made of PBMCs or T cells enriched from blood (not recorded which). The clonotype was recovered from a woman between 50 and 59 years old who had recovered from COVID-19. The CDR3 sequence: CAISEPGLGVPEAFF. DNA of the CDR3: TGTGCCATCAGTGAGCCGGGACTGGGGGTGCCTGAAGCTTTCTTT.